One sample yielded the 23 T cell receptor beta chains listed below, sequenced in a study of blood T cell repertoires in COVID-19. Assay used: immunoSEQ multiplex PCR; TCRdb lists only in-frame clones, some missing. The sample has about 400,000 clones, roughly 90% seen once. Material: peripheral blood. The origin of the receptors is a man between 40 and 49 years old with acute or convalescent COVID-19.

This clone was found once. This chain uses TRBV6-4 with TRBJ2-1; 9 nucleotides align to TRBD2. The V and J ends lost 6 bases and 6 bases, in that order; junction bases with no gene match: 9. Germline V gene data show CDR1 as MRHNA and CDR2 as SNTAGT. This CDR3 is built from 15 residues. As DNA, the CDR3 is TGTGCCAGCAGGGCCTTTAGCGGGGGTATCAATGAGCAGTTCTTC. Its translation is CASRAFSGGINEQFF.

To note about this clone: At one boundary the junction diverges from the germline segment, which might be a read error. The chain combines TRBV6-5 with TRBJ1-6, with 7 bases aligning to TRBD1. The germline CDR1 and CDR2 sequences are MNHEY and SVGAGI. The CDR3 extends over 13 amino acids. CDR3 DNA: TGTGTCAGCAGATCAGGGGGAGGTTCACCCCTCCACTTT. As protein: CVSRSGGGSPLHF.

In DNA form, the CDR3 reads TGTGCCAGCAGTCCCTGGACAGGGAACACTGAAGCTTTCTTT. Its translation: CASSPWTGNTEAFF. This chain joins TRBV27 and TRBJ1-1, with 7 nucleotides matching TRBD1. The CDR3 runs 14 residues. The V gene's germline CDR1 is MNHEY and CDR2 SMNVEV (reference sequence). V dropped 5 bases and J dropped 1; count of bases not matched to a gene: 4.

The chain has TRBV15 and TRBJ2-1; TRBD1 agrees at 9 bases. This CDR3 comprises 15 residues. Germline V gives CDR1 LNHNV, CDR2 YYDKDF (reference sequence). J gave up 1 base and V 6 bases, and 4 bases lay outside the gene matches. The CDR3 DNA follows: TGTGCCACCAGTCCAGACAGGGGGTCCTACAATGAGCAGTTCTTC. Its protein is CATSPDRGSYNEQFF.

This chain uses TRBV28 with TRBJ2-2, with a possible D match to TRBD1 (6 bases). V was cut by 3 bases and J by 5 bases, with 10 bases left in between. Germline V gene sequence: CDR1 MDHEN, CDR2 SYDVKM. The CDR3 length is 14 residues. The chain's CDR3 is CASSLVQGTGELFF. The CDR3 nucleotides read TGTGCCAGCAGTTTGGTTCAGGGGACCGGGGAGCTGTTTTTT.

This rearrangement joins TRBV3-1 (or the pseudogene TRBV3-2) to TRBJ2-7; 13 nucleotides agree with TRBD2. The CDR3 extends over 15 amino acids. The germline V gene has CDR1 LGHDT and CDR2 YNNKEL (reference sequence). J gave up 13 bases and V 4 bases, and 13 bases lay outside the gene matches. CDR3 nucleotide sequence: TGTGCCAGCAGCCGTTCGAGGACTAGCGGGAGTTCCGTATACTTC. Amino acid sequence: CASSRSRTSGSSVYF.

This chain connects TRBV7-8 to TRBJ2-7; D perhaps matches TRBD2 (5 bases). The CDR3 runs to 13 residues. The germline V and J ends were trimmed by 5 bases and 4 bases, with 12 bases remaining between them. Germline CDR1 is SGHVS and CDR2 is FQNEAQ. In nucleotides, the CDR3 is TGTGCCAGCAGCACATCGGGGTCTTACGAGCAGTACTTC. Translation gives CASSTSGSYEQYF.

This chain joins TRBV9 and TRBJ1-6, with a tentative D call TRBD1 (6 bases). The V and J ends lost 4 bases and 4 bases respectively, with 12 bases between them. CDR1 is SGDLS and CDR2 is YYNGEE in the germline V gene. This CDR3 has 15 residues. The CDR3 DNA reads as TGTGCCAGCAGCCCATGGACAGATTATAATTCACCCCTCCACTTT. This encodes CASSPWTDYNSPLHF.

The V call is TRBV15, the J call TRBJ1-2; TRBD1 aligns across 8 bases. Germline V gives CDR1 LNHNV, CDR2 YYDKDF (reference sequence). J gave up 4 bases and V 0 bases, and 4 bases lay outside the gene matches. The CDR3 extends over 15 amino acids. The CDR3 sequence is CATSRDPGGGYGYTF. The CDR3 DNA is TGTGCCACCAGCAGAGATCCAGGGGGCGGCTATGGCTACACCTTC.

V is TRBV19 and J is TRBJ2-7; D is perhaps TRBD1 (5 bases). CDR1 is LNHDA, CDR2 SQIVND, per germline (reference sequence). This CDR3 is built from 14 residues. V was cut by 6 bases and J by 4 bases, with 16 bases left in between. Here the CDR3 reads CASSVRRQGYEQYF. CDR3 bases: TGTGCCAGTAGCGTCCGACGTCAGGGATACGAGCAGTACTTC.

The chain recombines TRBV13 with TRBJ1-2, with 7 bases lining up with TRBD1. Trimming took 4 bases from V and 6 from J; bases not matched to a gene: 5. Germline-derived CDR1 and CDR2 are PRHDT and FYEKMQ (reference sequence). This CDR3 comprises 13 residues. CDR3 sequence reads: CASSYDRAHGYTF. Written as DNA, the CDR3 is TGTGCCAGCAGCTACGACAGGGCACATGGCTACACCTTC.

The genes are TRBV5-6 and TRBJ1-4; D is undetermined. V gave up 4 bases and J gave up 8 bases, with 12 bases separating them. Germline CDR1 reads SGHDT; CDR2 reads YYEEEE. This CDR3 region has 13 residues. The CDR3 spells CASSPAPGEKLFF. CDR3 in DNA: TGTGCCAGCAGCCCGGCCCCGGGGGAAAAACTGTTTTTT. Full variable domain (outside the CDR3, taken from reference TRBV5-6 and TRBJ1-4): DAGVTQSPTHLIKTRGQQVTLRCSPKSGHDTVSWYQQALGQGPQFIFQYYEEEERQRGNFPDRFSGHQFPNYSSELNVNALLLGDSALYLCASSPAPGEKLFFGSGTQLSVL.

Only a few counts were recorded for this clone. The junction departs from germline at one end; a sequencing error may be responsible. In DNA form, the CDR3 reads TGTGCTAGCAGCTTAGCGCAGACCTACGAGCAGTACTTC. Protein product: CASSLAQTYEQYF. V is TRBV7-7 and J is TRBJ2-7; TRBD2 might be the D (5 bases). This CDR3 region has 13 residues. Germline CDR1 is SSHAT and CDR2 is FNYEAQ (reference sequence).

This chain links TRBV9 with TRBJ2-3, with 7 bases fitting TRBD2. Germline loops: CDR1 SGDLS, CDR2 YYNGEE. The CDR3 runs to 15 residues. The V and J ends lost 3 bases and 4 bases, in that order; junction bases with no gene match: 8. The DNA of the CDR3 is TGTGCCAGCAGCGATGGGACTACGGGTCCAGATACGCAGTATTTT. Its translation is CASSDGTTGPDTQYF.

The V call is TRBV11-3, the J call TRBJ1-1; D remains unclear. Germline V gene lookup returns CDR1 SGHNT and CDR2 YENEEA. Trimming removed 6 bases at V and 1 base at J, with 18 bases between. The CDR3 is made up of 16 amino acids. The CDR3 nucleotides are TGTGCCAGCAGGTCTCGACTGAGAAGAGCGAACACTGAAGCTTTCTTT. Translating it yields CASRSRLRRANTEAFF. Based on the CDR3 plus reference TRBV11-3 and TRBJ1-1, the full variable domain is EAGVVQSPRYKIIEKKQPVAFWCNPISGHNTLYWYLQNLGQGPELLIRYENEEAVDDSQLPKDRFSAERLKGVDSTLKIQPAELGDSAVYLCASRSRLRRANTEAFFGQGTRLTVV.

The chain has TRBV6-2 or TRBV6-3 and TRBJ2-2; TRBD1 matches at 7 bases. The junction had 3 bases not matched to a gene; V was cut back by 5 bases and J by 6 bases. The germline gives CDR1 MNHEY, CDR2 SVGEGT. This CDR3 is 13 amino acids long. The CDR3 region is CASSGDSSGELFF. The CDR3 DNA sequence: TGTGCCAGCAGTGGGGACAGCTCCGGGGAGCTGTTTTTT.

CDR3 region: CSVEAGLSGYTF. Written as DNA, the CDR3 is TGCAGCGTTGAAGCAGGGCTTTCTGGCTACACCTTC. The chain joins TRBV29-1 to TRBJ1-2, with D possibly being TRBD1 (5 bases). The V end lost 1 base, the J end lost 7 bases, and 10 bases lay between the germline ends. CDR3 size: 12 residues. The germline gives CDR1 SQVTM, CDR2 ANQGSEA. The whole variable domain, filled in from reference TRBV29-1 and TRBJ1-2, reads SAVISQKPSRDICQRGTSLTIQCQVDSQVTMMFWYRQQPGQSLTLIATANQGSEATYESGFVIDKFPISRPNLTFSTLTVSNMSPEDSSIYLCSVEAGLSGYTFGSGTRLTVV.

V and J are TRBV6-5 and TRBJ1-2, with TRBD1 matching 8 bases. V was pared by 0 bases and J by 5 bases, with 5 bases of the junction left unmatched. Germline values: CDR1 MNHEY, CDR2 SVGAGI. This CDR3 spans 15 amino acids. This CDR3 is CASSYSQGAGYGYTF. The CDR3 DNA reads TGTGCCAGCAGTTACTCTCAGGGGGCTGGGTATGGCTACACCTTC.

The genes are TRBV15 and TRBJ1-5; 10 nucleotides agree with TRBD1. This CDR3 has 15 residues. The J segment lost 6 bases and the V segment lost 5 bases, leaving 7 bases of the junction unmatched. Germline loops: CDR1 LNHNV, CDR2 YYDKDF (reference sequence). This CDR3 reads CATSLDRGPGQPQHF. For the CDR3, the DNA is TGTGCCACCAGCTTAGACAGGGGGCCGGGTCAGCCCCAGCATTTT. Full variable domain (outside the CDR3, taken from reference TRBV15 and TRBJ1-5): DAMVIQNPRYQVTQFGKPVTLSCSQTLNHNVMYWYQQKSSQAPKLLFHYYDKDFNNEADTPDNFQSRRPNTSFCFLDIRSPGLGDTAMYLCATSLDRGPGQPQHFGDGTRLSIL.

The chain uses TRBV24-1 and TRBJ2-1; TRBD2 matches at 8 bases. Trimming removed 9 bases from V and 5 bases from J; junction bases left unmatched: 8. CDR1 is KGHDR and CDR2 is SFDVKD in the germline V gene. CDR3 length: 14 amino acids. CDR3 sequence (DNA): TGTGCCACCGCCAGCGGGAGTTTTAACAATGAGCAGTTCTTC. Amino acid sequence: CATASGSFNNEQFF.

Turning to this clone: Distinct nucleotide sequences in the sample also encode this CDR3. This rearrangement joins TRBV5-1 to TRBJ1-1; the D gene is possibly TRBD1 (6 bases). Trimming pared 2 bases from V and 0 bases from J, leaving 8 bases between. This CDR3 comprises 14 residues. Germline V gives CDR1 SGHRS, CDR2 YFSETQ. CDR3 protein: CASSLGGVNTEAFF. For the CDR3, the DNA is TGCGCCAGCAGCTTAGGGGGAGTGAACACTGAAGCTTTCTTT.

This chain links TRBV9 with TRBJ2-2; TRBD1 might be the D (5 bases). The CDR3 totals 14 residues. Germline V lookup: CDR1 SGDLS, CDR2 YYNGEE. Trimming pared 0 bases from V and 6 bases from J, leaving 9 bases between. CDR3 amino acids: CASSVGSGPGELFF. The CDR3 DNA sequence: TGTGCCAGCAGCGTAGGATCAGGGCCCGGGGAGCTGTTTTTT.

The chain has TRBV19 and TRBJ2-1; TRBD2 agrees at 8 bases. V lost 4 bases, J lost 8 bases, and 4 bases stayed unmatched. Germline V lookup: CDR1 LNHDA, CDR2 SQIVND (reference sequence). The CDR3 sequence is 13 residues long. The CDR3 is CASSRLAIDEQFF. The CDR3 DNA reads as TGTGCCAGTAGTAGACTAGCGATTGATGAGCAGTTCTTC.